This T cell receptor beta chain comes out of a study of shared clonotypes between healthy human individuals. Trimming cost V 0 bases and J 3 bases; bases outside gene matches: 5. The CDR3 has 16 amino acids. Germline-derived CDR1 and CDR2 are SGHRS and YFSETQ. Combination of CD45RO+ cells with CCR7-negative CD45RA+ TemRA cells was used for CD8 memory. Some clones are missing from TCRdb's copy, which holds only in-frame ones; the method was immunoSEQ multiplex PCR. The sample consists of roughly 400,000 clones, 90% to 98% of them appearing once. The sample was memory CD8+ T cells sorted from blood. Subset indicated: CD45RO+ cells pooled with CCR7-negative TemRA cells. The clonotype comes from a man aged 30 to 45 in good health. The chain couples TRBV5-1 to TRBJ2-3; 9 nucleotides align to TRBD1. Here the CDR3 DNA reads TGCGCCAGCAGCTTGGGAACAGGGGGCGGGACAGATACGCAGTATTTT. Translated: CASSLGTGGGTDTQYF.